This record covers a single TCR beta chain. This receptor's antigen is unknown. Within one base of it there is no much larger clone, and no base qualities were kept. This sample was included in a study of cytomegalovirus exposure and HLA in healthy donors (dated by TCRdb to about 2017). The study in broad terms: According to an earlier analysis of several hundred of the donors, some 180 million T cells yielded 117 million unique TCR beta sequences and about 300 Gb of sequence data. On average, 235,054 unique TCR beta nucleotide sequences were sequenced per donor among fewer than 500 genotyped donors of the cohort, with roughly 18% of those sequences being non-productive. HLA typing included class I and class II loci at four-digit resolution. Alongside the repertoire data, information on donor age, sex, ethnicity and CMV serostatus was compiled. The study was designed to test whether signatures of past pathogen exposure could be identified by cataloging public T cell receptors. Approximately 300 gigabases of sequencing data and approximately 85 million unique TCR sequences were included in an early release covering several hundred HLA-typed donors. A later analysis re-analyzed previously published TCR beta repertoires from roughly 630 donors and added high-resolution HLA genotyping to study TCR occurrence patterns. An earlier analysis of 500 to 650 of the donors applied high-throughput TCR beta sequencing to assess whether each TCR beta V gene segment acted as functional or pseudogenic. The study used immunosequencing to profile the T cell repertoires of about 670 subjects and linked those repertoires to cytomegalovirus serostatus. Roughly five DR-DQ haplotypes were handled as single units for association and clustering because linkage in the cohort was strong. High-throughput TCR immunosequencing, statistical association of individual TCRs with disease status, and machine learning were combined to predict cytomegalovirus infection status. Along with the roughly 700-subject first cohort, a separate validation cohort of around 110 different subjects was used. Typing coverage varied by locus: about 620-630 donors for A, B, C, DRB1 and DQB1; more than 500 for DQA1; 606 for DPA1; roughly 470 for DPB1. Rather than drawing on any new phenotypic data, the later analysis identified candidate immune exposures from TCR beta sequences and the way those sequences occurred across donors. All discovery cohort repertoires had been generated using a single sequencing platform. The genetic ancestry cluster associated with self-reported Caucasian donors included about 81% of the roughly 360 genotyped donors. A later genetic analysis took genome-wide SNP genotypes for about 65% of the 666 donors and used that subset as a discovery cohort.

The cohort was made up of 666 healthy bone marrow donors. All cohort members were sampled while nominally healthy, although unrecorded immune exposures were likely present. The donor was CMV seronegative and was included in the group of under 450 seronegative cohort members. A peripheral blood sample was collected from each donor, and TCR beta sequencing was performed on peripheral blood mononuclear cells. Genomic DNA extraction from the blood cell samples was performed with the Qiagen DNeasy Blood Extraction Kit. The library was made by the immunoSEQ multiplex PCR assay. The multiplex PCR relied on a mix of 60 forward primers for TCR Vbeta segments and 13 reverse primers for TCR Jbeta segments. The CDR3 region of rearranged TCR beta genes was amplified from genomic DNA by a multiplex PCR assay. On the Illumina HiSeq System, the amplified TCR beta libraries were sequenced as 87-base-pair reads. As for the original processing: In a later analysis, 70 million to 95 million unique TCR beta chains were counted across the 650 to 750 repertoires, and around 11 million of these chains were shared by at least two donors. A nearest-neighbor algorithm error-corrected the raw reads and collapsed the reads into unique sequences, merging closely related sequences to remove PCR and sequencing errors. CDR3 sequences were aligned to IMGT reference sequences to assign V, D and J gene segments. For a sequence to be retained, at least a six-nucleotide match to both a V gene segment and a J gene segment was required. A rearrangement counted as productive if the CDR3 had no stop codons and remained in frame with V and J, and every other rearrangement counted as non-productive. CDR3 was defined by IMGT convention, running from the second conserved V-encoded cysteine to the conserved J-encoded phenylalanine. Sequences without an unambiguous match to a single V gene segment were excluded from the earlier analysis of about 630 of the donors. An earlier analysis of over 450 of the donors classified V segments as functional when productive rearrangements were above 56.7% and as segregating when the standard deviation between donors was above 5%. A statistical classification framework was built to diagnose cytomegalovirus status from the catalog of TCR beta chain sequences. A later analysis assigned V and J genes by comparing TCR nucleotide sequences with IMGT/GENE-DB human TR gene sequences. A later analysis assigned CDR3 sequences and most-parsimonious VDJ recombination scenarios with the TCRdist pipeline. In a later analysis, every TCR beta chain was defined by the combination of its CDR3 amino acid sequence and its V-gene family, and reads without a unique V-gene family were dropped. A later analysis removed 500 to 650 highly shared, low-generation-probability nucleotide sequences to deal with suspected cross-contamination and a sequencing artifact. A later analysis calculated a clonal expansion index for each public chain from normalized within-repertoire ranks of inferred template counts. Generation probabilities in a later analysis came from a VDJ recombination model fitted to out-of-frame rearrangements, and those results were checked against IGoR. Hypergeometric tests were used in a later analysis to score TCR-TCR, TCR-HLA and TCR-CMV co-occurrence, with a repertoire-size bias correction applied to the TCR pairs. False discovery rates were estimated in a later analysis by permuting HLA or CMV assignments 20 times. In a later analysis, co-occurring TCRs were grouped using DBSCAN, and TCRdist sequence similarity was added for clustering within HLA-allele-positive subsets. Repertoires with fewer than 30,000 or more than 120,000 public chains were left out of co-occurrence clustering, as were about 5 repertoires with anomalous nucleotide sharing. This immuneACCESS table, as held by TCRdb, lists in-frame sequences with V and J called but not all clones. Of the missing ones, under half trace to an unresolved V gene in checked studies; the others have no known cause. That table gives V, J and clone size, and the DNA gave D and trimming. The sample profile shows tens of thousands of clones; 65% to 85% of them were found once. Less than 7% of the sample rests with the top ten.

On the study overall, not on this receptor specifically: A later genetic analysis associated a missense DCLRE1C variant with V-gene and J-gene trimming of TCR beta chains, and an independent cohort replicated the association. Roughly uniform sequencing depth across donors was assumed in presence/absence analyses, although this assumption may not hold. Only TCR beta chains were sequenced in this cohort, and the absence of alpha or paired-chain data limited detectable features. According to a later genetic analysis, donors in an Asian-associated ancestry cluster had fewer N-insertions in productive TCRs than the roughly 670-donor mean. Linkage disequilibrium might explain the correlated functional status among segregating V segments, but an unknown experimental factor could not be ruled out. A few of the identified cytomegalovirus-associated TCR beta chains were confirmed in vitro to be specific for cytomegalovirus antigens. In an earlier analysis of some 500 of the donors, most TCR beta V segments were observed in productive rearrangements about 87% or about 30% of the time, broadly matching IMGT annotations. A later analysis reported that several top co-occurrence clusters appeared linked to parvovirus B19, influenza, CMV and Epstein-Barr virus. A later analysis found that TCR association rates varied across HLA loci, with DRB1 alleles showing the most associated TCRs and HLA-C alleles the fewest. HLA typing was unavailable for some donors at each locus, so association tests used only the typed subset. The authors suggested that the approach could potentially be generalized to other disease states and immunological phenotypes. When HLA alleles, especially DR and DQ, strongly co-occurred, TCR associations were difficult to assign to individual alleles. In the study, approximately 160 TCR beta chains were listed as associated with cytomegalovirus. At a false discovery rate of 0.05, a later analysis linked roughly 17,000 TCR beta sequences to specific HLA alleles. Cytomegalovirus status was reported to be diagnosed by the classifier with high specificity and sensitivity in both the original and validation cohorts. Approximately 16 rarely observed V segments, including chromosome 9 orphons, were excluded from the earlier analysis of some 590 of the donors because counts were too low. Across donors, most TCR sequences were observed very rarely, whereas some public TCRs were present in many individuals. A further reported finding was that TCR beta sequences accurately predicted the HLA-A and HLA-B alleles for most subjects in the first cohort. A cluster of highly shared sequence variants was judged likely to represent a technical artifact of the sequencing pipeline. For the cohort, immune exposure information was limited to CMV serostatus. In a later analysis, HLA-associated TCR beta chains showed more clonal expansion and lower generation probabilities than non-associated chains that were equally common. Most CMV-associated TCR beta chains appeared to be HLA-restricted in a later analysis, and the HLA associations seemed to be driven largely by CMV exposure.

Sequenced: PBMCs. This clonotype was obtained from a male donor in good health and CMV-seronegative.

The DNA sequence is given as TGTGCCAGTTGGGGACAGATCGAAGCTTTCTTT. This is translated as CASWGQIEAFF. The V and J genes are TRBV19 and TRBJ1-1, with 7 bases in between that match TRBD1. The germline V gene encodes CDR1 LNHDA and CDR2 SQIVND (reference sequence). The germline V and J ends show losses of 8 bases and 8 bases respectively, and no gene match explains 5 bases of the junction. The CDR3 holds 11 amino acids from the cysteine to the phenylalanine. The DNA shown is the 33-base CDR3, in frame from base 1.